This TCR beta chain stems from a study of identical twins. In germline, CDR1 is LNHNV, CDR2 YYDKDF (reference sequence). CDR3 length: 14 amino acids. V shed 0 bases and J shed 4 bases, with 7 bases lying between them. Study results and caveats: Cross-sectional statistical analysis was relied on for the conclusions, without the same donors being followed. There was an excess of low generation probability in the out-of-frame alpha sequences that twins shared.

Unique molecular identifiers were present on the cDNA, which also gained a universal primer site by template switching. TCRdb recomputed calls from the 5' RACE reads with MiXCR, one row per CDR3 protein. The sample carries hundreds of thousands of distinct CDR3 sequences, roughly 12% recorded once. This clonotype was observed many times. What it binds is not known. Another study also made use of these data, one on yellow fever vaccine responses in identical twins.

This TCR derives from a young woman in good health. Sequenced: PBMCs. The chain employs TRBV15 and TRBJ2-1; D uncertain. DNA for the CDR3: TGTGCCACCAGCAGAGAGCTCGCATACAATGAGCAGTTCTTC. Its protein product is CATSRELAYNEQFF.